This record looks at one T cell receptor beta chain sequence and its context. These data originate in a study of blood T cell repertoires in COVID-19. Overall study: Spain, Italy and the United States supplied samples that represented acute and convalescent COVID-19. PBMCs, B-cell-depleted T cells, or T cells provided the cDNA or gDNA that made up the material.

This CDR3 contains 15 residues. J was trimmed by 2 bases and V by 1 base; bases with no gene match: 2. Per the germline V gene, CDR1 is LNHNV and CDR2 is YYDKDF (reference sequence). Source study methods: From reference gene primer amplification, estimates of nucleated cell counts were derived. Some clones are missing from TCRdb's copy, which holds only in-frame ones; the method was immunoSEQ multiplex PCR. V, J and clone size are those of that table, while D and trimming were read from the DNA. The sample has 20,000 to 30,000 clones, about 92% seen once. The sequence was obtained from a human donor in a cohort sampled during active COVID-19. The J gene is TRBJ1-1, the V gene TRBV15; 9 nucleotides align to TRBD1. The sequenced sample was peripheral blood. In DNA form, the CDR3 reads TGTGCCACCAGCAGAGGACAGGGGGGCAACACTGAAGCTTTCTTT. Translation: CATSRGQGGNTEAFF.